This TCR beta chain appears in the sequencing data of a study of vaccination and CD4 T cells after COVID-19. Study-level background: Overlapping SARS-CoV-2, HCoV-NL63, HCoV-OC43 and HCoV-229E spike peptides stimulated the cells.

Turning to this clonotype: Its antigen is currently unknown.

General study findings and limits: The median SARS-CoV-2-reactive clonotype number increased from roughly 19 to 38, without statistical significance.

Regarding treatment: approximately 11-day PBMC culture with coronavirus spike peptide pools or control peptides (ViraFEST assay). With the Oncomine TCR Beta short-read assay, DNA from cultured CD4+ T cells was sequenced. Researchers extracted genomic DNA from CD4+ T cells that had been cultured. One entry per CDR3 protein, called by TCRdb with MiXCR from the PCR reads. Of about 15,000 distinct CDR3 sequences listed, approximately 84% were seen once; the top ten hold around 9.5%. This TCR derives from a human donor who received a COVID-19 vaccine. This material consisted of CD4+ T cells from blood, cultured in vitro, taken after SARS-CoV-2 vaccination.

As DNA, the CDR3 is TGTGCCAGCAGTGAATCCCTGGACGGCTCCTATGGCTACACCTTC. Amino acids: CASSESLDGSYGYTF. J is TRBJ1-2 and V is TRBV6-1, with D uncertain. Per germline, CDR1 MNHNS and CDR2 SASEGT. This CDR3 contains 15 residues. The V and J ends lost 2 bases and 4 bases respectively, with 14 bases between them.